Given below is one TCR beta chain in context. In germline, CDR1 is MNHNY, CDR2 SVGAGI (reference sequence). V was pared by 6 bases and J by 3 bases, with 12 bases between. This CDR3 has 13 residues. This entry belongs to a study of OX40 agonist ivuxolimab in advanced cancers. Sequencing used immunoSEQ multiplex PCR; TCRdb keeps in-frame clones, though not all of them. The sample holds roughly 76,000 clones, about four fifths seen once. This material consisted of CD4+ or CD8+ T cells sorted from blood, taken in a trial of the OX40 agonist ivuxolimab. This clonotype was sampled from an adult with an advanced solid tumor such as melanoma, head and neck, liver or kidney cancer. The gene calls are TRBV6-6 and TRBJ2-7; D may match TRBD1 or TRBD2 (5 bases each). CDR3 in amino acids: CASSQGAGYEQYF. The DNA for the CDR3 is TGTGCCAGCAGCCAAGGGGCGGGCTACGAGCAGTACTTC.